The rows below give T cell receptor beta chains drawn from one sample of a study of blood T cell repertoires in COVID-19. Measured with immunoSEQ multiplex PCR; TCRdb has only the in-frame clones, and not every one. The sample includes under 250,000 clones, about 90% of them seen just once. Sequencing was performed on peripheral blood. All receptors derive from a man in his sixties with acute or convalescent COVID-19. The CDR3 runs from the conserved cysteine through the conserved F or W. The order of the fields is CDR3 DNA, CDR3 protein, J gene, V gene, clone size, D gene. D genes are given only for firm matches. Some rows have no size entry. The others give once, few or many, or a class for an expanded clone.

CDR3nt: TGTGCCAGCAGTGAACGGACAGGAGAATATGGCTACACCTTC
CDR3aa: CASSERTGEYGYTF
j_gene: TRBJ1-2
v_gene: TRBV2
abundance: .
d_gene: TRBD1

CDR3nt: TGCGCCAGCAGCCAAGATATCTATCCCGGGAATGAGCAGTTCTTC
CDR3aa: CASSQDIYPGNEQFF
j_gene: TRBJ2-1
v_gene: TRBV4-3
abundance: .
d_gene: .

CDR3nt: TGTGCCAGTAGAGGGTACCCAGGGCCCGGCAATCAGCCCCAGCATTTT
CDR3aa: CASRGYPGPGNQPQHF
j_gene: TRBJ1-5
v_gene: TRBV19
abundance: .
d_gene: .

CDR3nt: TGTGCCAGCAGTCAGGAGGGGATTAACACCGGGGAGCTGTTTTTT
CDR3aa: CASSQEGINTGELFF
j_gene: TRBJ2-2
v_gene: TRBV7-6
abundance: .
d_gene: .

CDR3nt: TGTGCCAGCATGTCGGGGTCCGCCTACAATGAGCAGTTCTTC
CDR3aa: CASMSGSAYNEQFF
j_gene: TRBJ2-1
v_gene: TRBV6-5
abundance: .
d_gene: .

CDR3nt: TGTGCCAGCAGCAGGGACAGCCCGGATGAAAAACTGTTTTTT
CDR3aa: CASSRDSPDEKLFF
j_gene: TRBJ1-4
v_gene: TRBV11-2
abundance: few
d_gene: TRBD1

CDR3nt: TGCAGTGCTAATGAGGGCCGGGGCTCCTACAATGAGCAGTTCTTC
CDR3aa: CSANEGRGSYNEQFF
j_gene: TRBJ2-1
v_gene: TRBV20-1
abundance: .
d_gene: .

CDR3nt: TGTGCCAGCACCCGGGACAGTAACACCGGGGAGCTGTTTTTT
CDR3aa: CASTRDSNTGELFF
j_gene: TRBJ2-2
v_gene: TRBV9
abundance: .
d_gene: TRBD1

CDR3nt: TGTGCCAGCAGCCGCGACATCCGCGCTTACAATGAGCAGTTCTTC
CDR3aa: CASSRDIRAYNEQFF
j_gene: TRBJ2-1
v_gene: TRBV6-5
abundance: .
d_gene: .

CDR3nt: TGTGCCAGCAGGATAGGGGGACAGATGATTTTCGGGGAGCTGTTTTTT
CDR3aa: CASRIGGQMIFGELFF
j_gene: TRBJ2-2
v_gene: TRBV2
abundance: .
d_gene: TRBD1

CDR3nt: TGTGCCAGCAGCTACACGAACACTGAAGCTTTCTTT
CDR3aa: CASSYTNTEAFF
j_gene: TRBJ1-1
v_gene: TRBV7-9
abundance: .
d_gene: .

CDR3nt: TGTGCCAGTAGTAAGGGACAGGGGGAATGGAATGAGCAGTTCTTC
CDR3aa: CASSKGQGEWNEQFF
j_gene: TRBJ2-1
v_gene: TRBV19
abundance: .
d_gene: TRBD1

CDR3nt: TGTGCCAGCAGCCAATACATCAATCAGCCCCAGCATTTT
CDR3aa: CASSQYINQPQHF
j_gene: TRBJ1-5
v_gene: TRBV6-5
abundance: .
d_gene: .

CDR3nt: TGTGCCAGCAGCGCATCTGGAAACACCATATATTTT
CDR3aa: CASSASGNTIYF
j_gene: TRBJ1-3
v_gene: TRBV9
abundance: .
d_gene: .

CDR3nt: TGTGCCAGCAGCAAGGGACTAGCGGACCTCACAGATACGCAGTATTTT
CDR3aa: CASSKGLADLTDTQYF
j_gene: TRBJ2-3
v_gene: TRBV5-4
abundance: .
d_gene: TRBD2

CDR3nt: TGTGCCAGCAGCTCTCGGGCTCTGATAGCGGGATTCTCCTACGAGCAGTACTTC
CDR3aa: CASSSRALIAGFSYEQYF
j_gene: TRBJ2-7
v_gene: TRBV28
abundance: .
d_gene: TRBD2

CDR3nt: TGTGCCAGCAAGCGGGGGCAAGATCAGCCCCAGCATTTT
CDR3aa: CASKRGQDQPQHF
j_gene: TRBJ1-5
v_gene: TRBV2
abundance: .
d_gene: .

CDR3nt: TGTGCCAGCAGTTTAAATGCGCGGCCTAGGCTCCATGAGCAGTTCTTC
CDR3aa: CASSLNARPRLHEQFF
j_gene: TRBJ2-1
v_gene: TRBV27
abundance: .
d_gene: .

CDR3nt: TGTGCCAGCAGCATACCGGTGGATACGCAGTATTTT
CDR3aa: CASSIPVDTQYF
j_gene: TRBJ2-3
v_gene: TRBV7-9
abundance: .
d_gene: .